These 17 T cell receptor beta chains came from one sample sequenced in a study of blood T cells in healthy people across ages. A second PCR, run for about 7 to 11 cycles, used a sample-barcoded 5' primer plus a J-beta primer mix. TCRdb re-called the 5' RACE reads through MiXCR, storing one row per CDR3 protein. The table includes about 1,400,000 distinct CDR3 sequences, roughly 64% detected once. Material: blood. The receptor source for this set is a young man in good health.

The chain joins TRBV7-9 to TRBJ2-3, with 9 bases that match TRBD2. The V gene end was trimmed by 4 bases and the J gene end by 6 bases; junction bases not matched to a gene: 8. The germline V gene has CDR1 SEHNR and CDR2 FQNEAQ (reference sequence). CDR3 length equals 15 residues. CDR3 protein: CASSSLAGERDTQYF. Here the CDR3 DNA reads TGTGCCAGCAGCTCATTAGCGGGAGAGCGGGATACGCAGTATTTT.

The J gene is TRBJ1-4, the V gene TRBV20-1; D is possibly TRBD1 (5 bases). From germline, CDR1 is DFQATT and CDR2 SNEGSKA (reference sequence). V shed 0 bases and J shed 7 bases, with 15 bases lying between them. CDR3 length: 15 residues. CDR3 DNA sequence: TGCAGTGCTAGAGAAATGGGTCTTGGGGGTGAAAAACTGTTTTTT. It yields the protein CSAREMGLGGEKLFF.

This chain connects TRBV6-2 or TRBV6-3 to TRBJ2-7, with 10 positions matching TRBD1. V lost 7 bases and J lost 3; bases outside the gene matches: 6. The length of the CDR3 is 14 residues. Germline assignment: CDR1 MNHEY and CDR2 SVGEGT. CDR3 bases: TGTGCCAGCACCGGGACAGGGGCCGACTACGAGCAGTACTTC. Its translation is CASTGTGADYEQYF.

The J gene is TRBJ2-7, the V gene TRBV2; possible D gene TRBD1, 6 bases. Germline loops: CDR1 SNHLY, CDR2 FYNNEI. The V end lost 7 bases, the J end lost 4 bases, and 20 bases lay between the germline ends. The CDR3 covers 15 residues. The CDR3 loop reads CASTPGPGQLYEQYF. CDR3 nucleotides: TGTGCCAGCACCCCGGGGCCTGGACAGCTTTACGAGCAGTACTTC.

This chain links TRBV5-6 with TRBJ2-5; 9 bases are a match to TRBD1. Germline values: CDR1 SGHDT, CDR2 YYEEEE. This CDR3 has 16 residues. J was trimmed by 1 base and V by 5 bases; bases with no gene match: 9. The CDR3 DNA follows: TGTGCCAGCAGAAGGGGACAGGGACAACCCCAAGAGACCCAGTACTTC. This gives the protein CASRRGQGQPQETQYF.

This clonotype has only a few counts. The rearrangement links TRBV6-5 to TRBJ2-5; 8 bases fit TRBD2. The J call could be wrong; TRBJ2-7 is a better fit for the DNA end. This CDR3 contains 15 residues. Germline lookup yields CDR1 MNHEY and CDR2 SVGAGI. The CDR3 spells CASSYSNGRAVEQYF. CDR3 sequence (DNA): TGTGCCAGCAGTTACTCGAACGGGAGGGCCGTCGAGCAGTACTTC.

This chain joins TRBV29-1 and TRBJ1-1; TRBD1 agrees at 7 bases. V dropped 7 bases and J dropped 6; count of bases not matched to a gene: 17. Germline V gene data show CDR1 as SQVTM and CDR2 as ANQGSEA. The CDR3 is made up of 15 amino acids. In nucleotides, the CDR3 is TGCAGCGCCCGACAGGGTCGAGGCCGTGTCGCTGAAGCTTTCTTT. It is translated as CSARQGRGRVAEAFF.

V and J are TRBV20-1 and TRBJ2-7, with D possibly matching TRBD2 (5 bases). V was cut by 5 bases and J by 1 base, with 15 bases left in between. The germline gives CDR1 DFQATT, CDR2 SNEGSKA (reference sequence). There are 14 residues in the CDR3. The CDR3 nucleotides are TGCAGTGCTGACGGAGGTCTCCTTTCCTACGAGCAGTACTTC. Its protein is CSADGGLLSYEQYF.

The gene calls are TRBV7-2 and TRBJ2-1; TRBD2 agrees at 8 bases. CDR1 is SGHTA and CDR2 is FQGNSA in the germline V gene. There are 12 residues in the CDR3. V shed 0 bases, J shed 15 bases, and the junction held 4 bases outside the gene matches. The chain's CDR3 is CASSLASGSGFF. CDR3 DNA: TGTGCCAGCAGCTTAGCGAGCGGGAGTGGGTTCTTC.

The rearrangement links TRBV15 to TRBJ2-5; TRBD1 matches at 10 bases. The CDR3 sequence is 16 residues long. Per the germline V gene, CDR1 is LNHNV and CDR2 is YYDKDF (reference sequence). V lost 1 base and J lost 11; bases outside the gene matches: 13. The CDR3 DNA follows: TGTGCCACCAGCAGAGGGAGGGGGACAGGGGAGGTGGAGCAGTACTTC. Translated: CATSRGRGTGEVEQYF.

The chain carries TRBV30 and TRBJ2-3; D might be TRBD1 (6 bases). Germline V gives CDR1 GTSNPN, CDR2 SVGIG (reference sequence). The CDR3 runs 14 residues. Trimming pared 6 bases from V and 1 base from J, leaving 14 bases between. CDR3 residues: CACSWGLRTDTQYF. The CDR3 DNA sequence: TGTGCCTGTTCGTGGGGGCTACGCACAGATACGCAGTATTTT.

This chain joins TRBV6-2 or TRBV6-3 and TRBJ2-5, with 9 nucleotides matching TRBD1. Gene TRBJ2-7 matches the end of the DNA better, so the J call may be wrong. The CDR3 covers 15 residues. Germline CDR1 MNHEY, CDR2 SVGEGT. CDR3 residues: CASSYPSTGGYEQYF. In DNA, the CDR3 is TGTGCCAGCAGTTACCCCTCGACAGGGGGCTACGAGCAGTACTTC.

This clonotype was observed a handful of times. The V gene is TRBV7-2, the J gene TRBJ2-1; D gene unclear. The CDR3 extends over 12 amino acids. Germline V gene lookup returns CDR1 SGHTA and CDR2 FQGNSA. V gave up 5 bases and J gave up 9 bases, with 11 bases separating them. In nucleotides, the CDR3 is TGTGCCAGCAGCGACTCCCGTTTTGAGCAGTTCTTC. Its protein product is CASSDSRFEQFF.

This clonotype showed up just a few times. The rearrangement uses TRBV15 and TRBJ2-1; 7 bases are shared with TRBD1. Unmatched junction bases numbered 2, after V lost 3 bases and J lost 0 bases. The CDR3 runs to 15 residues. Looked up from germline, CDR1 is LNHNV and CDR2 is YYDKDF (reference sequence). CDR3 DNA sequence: TGTGCCACCAGCAGGGGACAGAGCTCCTACAATGAGCAGTTCTTC. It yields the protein CATSRGQSSYNEQFF.

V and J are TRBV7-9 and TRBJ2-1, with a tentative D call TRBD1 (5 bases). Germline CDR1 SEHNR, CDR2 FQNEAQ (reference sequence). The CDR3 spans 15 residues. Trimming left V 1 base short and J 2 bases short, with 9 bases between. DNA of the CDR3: TGTGCCAGCAGCTTAGTTCGACAGACCTACAATGAGCAGTTCTTC. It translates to CASSLVRQTYNEQFF.

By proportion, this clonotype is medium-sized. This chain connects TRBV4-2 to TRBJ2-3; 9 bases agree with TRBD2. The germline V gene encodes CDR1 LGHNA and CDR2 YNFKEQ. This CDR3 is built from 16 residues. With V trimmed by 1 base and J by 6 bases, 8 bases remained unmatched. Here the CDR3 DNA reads TGTGCCAGCAGCCAAGGGAATAGCGGGAGTGTGGATACGCAGTATTTT. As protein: CASSQGNSGSVDTQYF.

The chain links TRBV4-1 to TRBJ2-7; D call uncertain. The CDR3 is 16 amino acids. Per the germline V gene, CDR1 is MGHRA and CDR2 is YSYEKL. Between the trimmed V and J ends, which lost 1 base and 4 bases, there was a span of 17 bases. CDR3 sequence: CASSQALSRQTYEQYF. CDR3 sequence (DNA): TGCGCCAGCAGCCAAGCCTTGTCCCGCCAGACATACGAGCAGTACTTC.